The clone carrying this T cell receptor (beta chain) was seen just once. Its antigen is not identified. The sample belongs to a study of graft-versus-host responses after intestinal transplantation. Across the whole study: Transplantation in recipients was multivisceral, liver-intestinal, or isolated intestinal. Once they had received anti-thymocyte globulin induction, all recipients took tacrolimus and steroids for around three years.

TCRdb keeps only in-frame clones here, not all; method: immunoSEQ multiplex PCR. The data show some 40,000 clones, 90% to 95% seen once. V lost 0 bases, J lost 7 bases, and 7 bases stayed unmatched. This CDR3 has 15 residues. Germline CDR1 and CDR2: SGHNT and YYREEE (reference sequence). Study-wide points: There was an association between peak levels of circulating GvH clones and early post-transplant HvG declines. There were GvH clones found in recipient marrow, and some of them appeared first in ileum or blood.

V and J are TRBV5-4 and TRBJ2-7; TRBD2 matches 10 bases. The TCR comes from a human patient who received an intestinal transplant, so some T cells may come from the graft donor. The sequencing here drew on PBMCs, taken 524 days after transplant. CDR3 bases: TGTGCCAGCAGCTTGGAGGCTAGCGGGAGTGGAGAGCAGTACTTC. Translation gives CASSLEASGSGEQYF.